The 26 T cell receptor beta chains below come from one sample, sequenced in a study of cytomegalovirus exposure and HLA in healthy donors. The PCR had 60 Vbeta and 13 Jbeta primers. The data were produced by immunoSEQ multiplex PCR, yet TCRdb's version contains in-frame clones alone and is incomplete. The sample includes 200,000 to 250,000 clones, around 86% of them seen just once. Sample: PBMCs. All receptors come from a woman between 40 and 55 years old in good health and CMV-seronegative.

The chain uses TRBV19 and TRBJ2-1, with TRBD1 as a possible D gene (6 bases). The germline CDR1 and CDR2 sequences are LNHDA and SQIVND (reference sequence). The CDR3 runs 16 residues. Trimming took off 1 base at V and 3 bases at J, with 13 bases between the two ends. DNA for the CDR3: TGTGCCAGTAGTATAGGATCAGGGGATTACTACAATGAGCAGTTCTTC. Translated: CASSIGSGDYYNEQFF.

The J gene is TRBJ1-4, the V gene TRBV28; D ambiguous. V lost 6 bases and J 5 bases, leaving 31 bases between the germline ends. There are 20 residues in the CDR3. The germline V gene encodes CDR1 MDHEN and CDR2 SYDVKM. CDR3 bases: TGTGCCAGCAGAACGCCCATAACGAAACAAACGGACTATGACAATGAAAAACTGTTTTTT. Translation gives CASRTPITKQTDYDNEKLFF.

The chain is built from TRBV4-2 and TRBJ2-7; 7 bases align to TRBD1. The germline CDR1 and CDR2 sequences are LGHNA and YNFKEQ. The junction had 7 bases not matched to a gene; V was cut back by 3 bases and J by 2 bases. The CDR3 runs 15 residues. The CDR3 bases are TGTGCCAGCAGCCACAACCGGGGACAGACCTACGAGCAGTACTTC. It translates to CASSHNRGQTYEQYF.

This sequence joins TRBV30 and TRBJ2-5, with 7 bases identical to TRBD2. J lost 4 bases, V lost 1 base, and 0 bases had no gene match. Germline lookup yields CDR1 GTSNPN and CDR2 SVGIG (reference sequence). The CDR3 has 12 residues. The CDR3 sequence is CAWSASGETQYF. The CDR3 DNA reads as TGTGCCTGGAGTGCTAGCGGAGAGACCCAGTACTTC.

The gene calls are TRBV5-8 and TRBJ2-2, with D tentatively TRBD2 (6 bases). This CDR3 contains 16 residues. V lost 4 bases to trimming and J lost 2 bases, with 15 bases between them. Germline assignment: CDR1 SGHTS and CDR2 YDEGEE. The CDR3 here is CASSDSRDFNTGELFF. CDR3 coding DNA: TGTGCCAGCAGCGACAGCAGGGACTTTAACACCGGGGAGCTGTTTTTT. Full variable domain (remainder filled in from reference TRBV5-8 and TRBJ2-2): EAGVTQSPTHLIKTRGQQATLRCSPISGHTSVYWYQQALGLGLQFLLWYDEGEERNRGNFPPRFSGRQFPNYSSELNVNALELEDSALYLCASSDSRDFNTGELFFGEGSRLTVL.

This sequence joins TRBV28 and TRBJ2-7; the D is unclear. In germline, CDR1 is MDHEN, CDR2 SYDVKM. V shed 7 bases and J shed 3 bases, with 16 bases lying between them. This CDR3 region has 14 residues. The CDR3 DNA reads TGTGCCAGCACTCCAACCGGGTCCTACTACGAGCAGTACTTC. Translating it yields CASTPTGSYYEQYF.

This chain uses TRBV4-1 with TRBJ2-1; TRBD2 aligns across 7 bases. CDR1 is MGHRA and CDR2 is YSYEKL in the germline V gene. The CDR3 loop spans 15 amino acids. V gave up 4 bases and J gave up 1 base; unmatched junction bases: 4. As DNA, the CDR3 is TGCGCCAGCAGCCGACTAGCCAGGTCCTACAATGAGCAGTTCTTC. Encoded protein: CASSRLARSYNEQFF.

This clone appeared a few times. The CDR3 nucleotides are TGTGCCAGCAGCCCGCCCCTGACGGGGGTCACCCTGTACGAGCAGTACTTC. It encodes CASSPPLTGVTLYEQYF. The genes are TRBV4-2 and TRBJ2-7, with D perhaps matching TRBD2 (6 bases). The CDR3 runs 17 residues. The V gene's germline CDR1 is LGHNA and CDR2 YNFKEQ. V lost 4 bases, J lost 4 bases, and 23 bases lay in between.

CDR3 in amino acids: CASSSLLAGYSYEQYF. CDR3 in DNA: TGTGCCAGCAGCTCACTTCTAGCGGGCTACTCCTACGAGCAGTACTTC. The chain has TRBV13 and TRBJ2-7; 8 nucleotides line up with TRBD2. The CDR3 totals 16 residues. J lost 0 bases, V lost 4 bases, and 8 bases had no gene match. Germline V lookup: CDR1 PRHDT, CDR2 FYEKMQ (reference sequence).

The chain has TRBV7-9 and TRBJ2-7, with D maybe TRBD2 (6 bases). The CDR3 runs 15 residues. Germline V lookup: CDR1 SEHNR, CDR2 FQNEAQ (reference sequence). V lost 5 bases to trimming and J lost 2 bases, with 16 bases between them. The DNA for the CDR3 is TGTGCCAGCAGCAAACTAGCCCAAAGGACCTACGAGCAGTACTTC. Translation: CASSKLAQRTYEQYF.

V gene TRBV7-6 combines with J gene TRBJ2-7, with TRBD1 matching over 7 bases. V was clipped by 1 base and J by 7 bases; unmatched bases: 16. Per germline, CDR1 SGHVS and CDR2 FNYEAQ. The length of the CDR3 is 17 residues. The DNA of the CDR3 is TGTGCCAGCAGCTTAGGCCGGGACAGATCAGCCTCGGGGGAGCAGTACTTC. The encoded protein is CASSLGRDRSASGEQYF. Filled out from reference TRBV7-6 and TRBJ2-7, the complete variable domain reads GAGVSQSPRYKVTKRGQDVALRCDPISGHVSLYWYRQALGQGPEFLTYFNYEAQQDKSGLPNDRFSAERPEGSISTLTIQRTEQRDSAMYRCASSLGRDRSASGEQYFGPGTRLTVT.

The rearrangement links TRBV11-2 to TRBJ2-7; 8 bases match TRBD2. Germline V gives CDR1 SGHAT, CDR2 FQNNGV. This CDR3 is built from 14 residues. Trimming took 4 bases from V and 3 from J; bases not matched to a gene: 5. CDR3 loop: CASSSSGSVYEQYF. The CDR3 DNA sequence: TGTGCCAGCAGCTCGAGCGGGAGTGTCTACGAGCAGTACTTC.

The gene calls are TRBV5-1 and TRBJ2-1, with 10 bases matching TRBD2. The CDR3 is 15 residues long. V lost 5 bases to trimming and J lost 2 bases; unmatched junction nucleotides: 4. In germline, CDR1 is SGHRS, CDR2 YFSETQ. CDR3 nucleotides: TGCGCCAGCAGTTCTAGCGGGAGTCCCTACAATGAGCAGTTCTTC. This sequence encodes CASSSSGSPYNEQFF.

This chain joins TRBV14 and TRBJ1-2; 10 positions match TRBD1. Germline CDR1 reads SGHDN; CDR2 reads FVKESK. The V segment lost 1 base and the J segment 4 bases; nucleotides outside the gene matches: 6. CDR3 length: 16 residues. The CDR3 sequence is CASSQGTGGGSYGYTF. The CDR3, as DNA: TGTGCCAGCAGCCAAGGGACAGGGGGTGGGAGCTATGGCTACACCTTC.

The chain recombines TRBV7-3 with TRBJ1-5; 12 positions match TRBD1. V shed 5 bases and J 7 bases; nucleotides not matched to a gene: 6. The germline CDR1 and CDR2 sequences are SGHTA and FQGTGA. The CDR3 runs to 15 residues. The CDR3 bases are TGTGCCAGCAGCCCCGGGACAGGGGGCAGACAGCCCCAGCATTTT. It specifies CASSPGTGGRQPQHF.

The V and J genes are TRBV6-1 and TRBJ2-4, with D tentatively TRBD1 (6 bases). Trimming shortened V by 1 base and J by 0 bases, and 22 bases separated the two germline ends. The germline gives CDR1 MNHNS, CDR2 SASEGT. The CDR3 has 20 residues. The CDR3 DNA reads as TGTGCCAGCAGTGAAGGCGAAGGGCTCAAGGGGGTTCTAGCCAAAAACATTCAGTACTTC. Protein product: CASSEGEGLKGVLAKNIQYF.

This chain links TRBV29-1 with TRBJ2-1; D gene ambiguous. Per germline, CDR1 SQVTM and CDR2 ANQGSEA. This CDR3 spans 12 amino acids. The V end was cut by 4 bases, the J end by 4 bases, with 8 bases between. The CDR3 is CSVGDRYNEQFF. The CDR3 DNA reads as TGCAGCGTTGGCGATCGTTACAATGAGCAGTTCTTC.

V and J are TRBV9 and TRBJ2-1, with TRBD2 matching over 7 bases. V lost 1 base, J lost 10 bases, and 11 bases stayed unmatched. Germline V gives CDR1 SGDLS, CDR2 YYNGEE. The CDR3 consists of 15 residues. CDR3 in DNA: TGTGCCAGCAGCGTATCGGGCCTAGCGGTTCGGGAGCAGTTCTTC. As protein: CASSVSGLAVREQFF.

The chain carries TRBV6-1 and TRBJ2-4; TRBD1 might be the D (6 bases). V was pared by 8 bases and J by 1 base, with 6 bases between. This CDR3 is built from 12 residues. Germline values: CDR1 MNHNS, CDR2 SASEGT. Written as DNA, the CDR3 is TGTGCCAGCGGACAGGCCAAAAACATTCAGTACTTC. This sequence encodes CASGQAKNIQYF.

The sample holds a few counts of this clone. This sample also contains other DNA sequences that code for the same CDR3. The genes are TRBV7-9 and TRBJ2-7; the D is unclear. The V end lost 1 base, the J end lost 2 bases, and 6 bases lay between the germline ends. Germline V gene lookup returns CDR1 SEHNR and CDR2 FQNEAQ (reference sequence). The CDR3 is 13 amino acids. The chain's CDR3 is CASSLGLAYEQYF. The CDR3 bases are TGTGCCAGCAGCTTAGGGCTAGCCTACGAGCAGTACTTC.

The chain links TRBV5-1 to TRBJ2-1; 7 positions match TRBD2. The CDR3 consists of 15 residues. V was clipped by 4 bases and J by 5 bases; unmatched bases: 9. Germline-derived CDR1 and CDR2 are SGHRS and YFSETQ. Here the CDR3 DNA reads TGCGCCAGCAGCCACTGGACTAGACAGAACAATGAGCAGTTCTTC. This sequence encodes CASSHWTRQNNEQFF. Full variable domain (remainder filled in from reference TRBV5-1 and TRBJ2-1): KAGVTQTPRYLIKTRGQQVTLSCSPISGHRSVSWYQQTPGQGLQFLFEYFSETQRNKGNFPGRFSGRQFSNSRSEMNVSTLELGDSALYLCASSHWTRQNNEQFFGPGTRLTVL.

The rearrangement uses TRBV11-2 and TRBJ2-3, with D perhaps TRBD1 (7 bases). V shed 1 base and J shed 6 bases, with 17 bases lying between them. The CDR3 totals 16 residues. Looked up from germline, CDR1 is SGHAT and CDR2 is FQNNGV. The CDR3 nucleotides are TGTGCCAGCAGCTTAGCGCGGGGACAGAAGTACGATACGCAGTATTTT. Encoded protein: CASSLARGQKYDTQYF.

This chain links TRBV29-1 with TRBJ1-1, with D possibly matching TRBD1 (6 bases). Germline CDR1 SQVTM, CDR2 ANQGSEA. This CDR3 is built from 14 residues. Trimming removed 6 bases from V and 1 base from J, with 15 bases in between. CDR3 in DNA: TGCAGCGTACAAACAGGGCCCTCGAACACTGAAGCTTTCTTT. This gives the protein CSVQTGPSNTEAFF.

The V call is TRBV6-6, the J call TRBJ2-7, with 7 bases fitting TRBD1. The junction had 10 bases not matched to a gene; V was cut back by 6 bases and J by 2 bases. From germline, CDR1 is MNHNY and CDR2 SVGAGI (reference sequence). The CDR3 contains 15 residues. In DNA form, the CDR3 reads TGTGCCAGCAGGGACCCGACAGGGAACGCCTACGAGCAGTACTTC. This codes for CASRDPTGNAYEQYF.

V is TRBV28 and J is TRBJ2-1; D possibly corresponds to TRBD1 (6 bases). The germline V and J ends were trimmed by 7 bases and 12 bases, with 16 bases remaining between them. The CDR3 has 12 residues. The V gene's germline CDR1 is MDHEN and CDR2 SYDVKM. CDR3 residues: CASTPQGRVQFF. The CDR3 DNA sequence: TGTGCCAGCACCCCCCAGGGGCGGGTGCAGTTCTTC.

This clone was detected once. V and J are TRBV28 and TRBJ2-7, with 12 bases identical to TRBD1. This CDR3 spans 16 amino acids. Germline V gene sequence: CDR1 MDHEN, CDR2 SYDVKM. The ends lost 6 bases at V and 4 bases at J; junction bases unmatched: 10. The CDR3 protein is CASSPSGTGGRYEQYF. As DNA, the CDR3 is TGTGCCAGCAGCCCTTCCGGGACAGGGGGCAGGTACGAGCAGTACTTC.